This is a list of T cell receptor beta chains from one sample in a study of vaccination and CD4 T cells after COVID-19. What these receptors recognize is not known. TCRdb recomputed calls from the PCR reads with MiXCR, one row per CDR3 protein. The sample gives about 11,000 distinct CDR3 sequences, around 30% of which show up once; around 21% is in the top ten. What was sequenced was CD4+ T cells from blood, cultured in vitro. These TCRs come from a human donor in good health. The CDR3 runs from the conserved cysteine through the conserved F or W. D genes are given only for firm matches. A row's size may be missing; if present it is once, few, many or a size class.

NA TRBJ2-2 TRBV24-1 NA CASSRAGELFF TGTGCCTCGTCCAGGGCCGGGGAGCTGTTTTTT
NA TRBJ1-1 TRBV11-2 NA CASSLSRAGPMNTEAFF TGTGCCAGCAGCTTGTCCCGGGCAGGCCCCATGAACACTGAAGCTTTCTTT
NA TRBJ2-5 TRBV20-1 NA CSARDPRGSGETQYF TGCAGTGCTAGAGATCCCCGGGGGAGCGGAGAGACCCAGTACTTC
NA TRBJ1-5 TRBV6-1 medium-sized CASSQTVASNQPQHF TGTGCCAGCAGTCAGACCGTGGCCTCAAATCAGCCCCAGCATTTT
NA TRBJ2-7 TRBV6-2/TRBV6-3 few CASSPTGTYEQYF TGTGCCAGCAGCCCAACAGGGACCTACGAGCAGTACTTC
NA TRBJ2-1 TRBV6-1 few CASSEVNRDEQFF TGTGCCAGCAGTGAAGTTAACAGGGACGAGCAGTTCTTC
NA TRBJ1-1 TRBV7-2 NA CASSAFRGGDAFF TGTGCCAGCAGCGCCTTCAGGGGCGGGGATGCTTTCTTT
TRBD1 TRBJ1-1 TRBV12-3/TRBV12-4 NA CASSPWGQGAGAFF TGTGCCAGCAGTCCCTGGGGACAGGGGGCAGGAGCTTTCTTT
TRBD1 TRBJ1-2 TRBV7-7 NA CASGPGQGFKNYGYTF TGTGCTAGCGGCCCGGGACAGGGGTTCAAAAACTATGGCTACACCTTC
NA TRBJ1-2 TRBV20-1 NA CSARLSKNNYGYTF TGCAGTGCTAGACTCAGTAAGAACAACTATGGCTACACCTTC
TRBD1 TRBJ1-3 TRBV30 NA CAWGIQGVNTIYF TGTGCCTGGGGCATACAGGGGGTGAACACCATATATTTT
NA TRBJ1-6 TRBV20-1 medium-sized CSAKDGLASYNSPLHF TGCAGTGCAAAAGACGGGTTAGCCTCCTATAATTCACCCCTCCACTTT
TRBD2 TRBJ2-1 TRBV10-3 NA CAISDSSGTSGRNEQFF TGTGCCATCAGTGATAGCTCCGGGACTAGCGGGAGGAATGAGCAGTTCTTC
NA TRBJ2-1 TRBV7-9 few CASSPWDQGYNEQFF TGTGCCAGCAGCCCCTGGGACCAGGGCTACAATGAGCAGTTCTTC
NA TRBJ2-2 TRBV28 NA CASSLRSLAAGELFF TGTGCCAGCTCCTTGCGGTCCCTCGCGGCCGGGGAGCTGTTTTTT
NA TRBJ2-2 TRBV28 NA CASSSPPYAGLNTGELFF TGTGCCAGCAGTTCCCCCCCCTATGCGGGACTCAACACCGGGGAGCTGTTTTTT
NA TRBJ2-1 TRBV7-3 NA CASSLGPGDLYEQFF TGTGCCAGCAGCTTAGGGCCAGGGGATTTGTATGAGCAGTTCTTC
TRBD1 TRBJ1-1 TRBV20-1 NA CSATGTGGRVGTEAFF TGCAGTGCGACCGGGACAGGGGGGCGTGTGGGCACTGAAGCTTTCTTT
TRBD1 TRBJ2-1 TRBV24-1 NA CATSDPNPGQGYNEQFF TGTGCCACCAGTGATCCGAACCCGGGACAGGGCTACAATGAGCAGTTCTTC
TRBD2 TRBJ2-2 TRBV7-3 NA CASRTSANTGELFF TGTGCCAGCAGGACTAGCGCTAACACCGGGGAGCTGTTTTTT
TRBD1 TRBJ1-6 TRBV6-1 NA CASSQRQGNNSPLHF TGTGCCAGCAGTCAAAGACAGGGAAATAATTCACCCCTCCACTTT
TRBD2 TRBJ2-2 TRBV2 NA CASSWGRVPVRPGEQFF TGTGCCAGCAGCTGGGGGAGGGTACCTGTCCGGCCCGGGGAGCAGTTTTTT
TRBD2 TRBJ2-7 TRBV10-3 few CAITPGTSGRAGYEQYF TGTGCCATCACCCCCGGGACTAGCGGGAGGGCCGGGTACGAGCAGTACTTC
TRBD2 TRBJ2-5 TRBV28 few CASSLAGAYQETQYF TGTGCCAGCAGTTTAGCGGGAGCGTACCAAGAGACCCAGTACTTC
NA TRBJ1-1 TRBV7-6 NA CVSSSQVRSMNTEAFF TGTGTCAGCAGCTCCCAGGTCCGATCAATGAACACTGAAGCTTTCTTT
NA TRBJ1-2 TRBV2 NA CASRGDGAYGYTF TGTGCCAGCAGGGGGGACGGCGCCTATGGCTACACCTTC
NA TRBJ1-5 TRBV24-1 medium-sized CATSDWERNQPQHF TGTGCCACCAGTGATTGGGAACGGAATCAGCCCCAGCATTTT
NA TRBJ1-3 TRBV15 NA CATSRDGKSGSGNTIYF TGTGCCACCAGCAGAGACGGAAAGTCAGGTTCTGGAAACACCATATATTTT
NA TRBJ2-1 TRBV20-1 NA CSAISGHYNEQFF TGCAGTGCTATAAGCGGACACTACAATGAGCAGTTCTTC
TRBD2 TRBJ2-3 TRBV6-1 few CASRRGRLAGADTQYF TGTGCCAGCCGTAGGGGGAGACTAGCGGGAGCGGATACGCAGTATTTT
NA TRBJ1-2 TRBV7-2 NA CASSSDRIGGGYTF TGTGCCAGCAGCTCCGACAGGATAGGTGGGGGCTACACCTTC
NA TRBJ1-6 TRBV11-1 NA CASSLFAGTDRSPLHF TGTGCCAGCAGCCTATTTGCCGGGACGGATCGTTCTCCCCTCCACTTT
NA TRBJ1-1 TRBV29-1 few CSVDKGTVNTEAFF TGCAGCGTTGATAAGGGTACGGTGAACACTGAAGCTTTCTTT
NA TRBJ1-1 TRBV15 medium-sized CATSRDTATANTEAFF TGTGCCACCAGCAGAGATACCGCGACAGCGAACACTGAAGCTTTCTTT
NA TRBJ2-7 TRBV19 few CASHRTGTLSSYEQYF TGTGCCAGTCACCGGACCGGGACGTTGAGCTCCTACGAGCAGTACTTC
NA TRBJ1-1 TRBV27 few CASREKGLRGTEAFF TGTGCCAGCCGGGAAAAGGGACTTAGAGGCACTGAAGCTTTCTTT